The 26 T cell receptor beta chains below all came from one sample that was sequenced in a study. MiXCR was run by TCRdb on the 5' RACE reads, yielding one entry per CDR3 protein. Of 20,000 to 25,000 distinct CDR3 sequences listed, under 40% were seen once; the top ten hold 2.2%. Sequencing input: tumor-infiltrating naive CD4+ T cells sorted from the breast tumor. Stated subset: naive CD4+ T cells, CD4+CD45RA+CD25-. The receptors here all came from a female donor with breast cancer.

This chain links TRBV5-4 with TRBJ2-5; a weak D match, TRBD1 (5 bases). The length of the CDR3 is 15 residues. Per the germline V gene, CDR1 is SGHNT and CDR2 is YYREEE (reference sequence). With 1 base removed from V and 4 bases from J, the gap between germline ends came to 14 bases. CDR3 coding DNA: TGTGCCAGCAGCTTGAGGGGAAGGACCCGAGAGACCCAGTACTTC. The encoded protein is CASSLRGRTRETQYF.

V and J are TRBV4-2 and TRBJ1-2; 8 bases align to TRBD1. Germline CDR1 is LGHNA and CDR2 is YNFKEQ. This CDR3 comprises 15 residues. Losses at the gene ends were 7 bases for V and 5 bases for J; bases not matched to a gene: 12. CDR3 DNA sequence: TGTGCCAGCACCCAGGGGGCCGGGAGCGAATATGGCTACACCTTC. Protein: CASTQGAGSEYGYTF.

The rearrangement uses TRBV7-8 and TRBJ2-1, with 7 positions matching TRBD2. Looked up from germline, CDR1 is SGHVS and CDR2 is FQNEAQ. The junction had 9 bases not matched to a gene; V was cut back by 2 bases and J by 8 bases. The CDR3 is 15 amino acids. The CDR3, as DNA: TGTGCCAGCAGCTTACCAGCGGGAAAACCGCATGAGCAGTTCTTC. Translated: CASSLPAGKPHEQFF.

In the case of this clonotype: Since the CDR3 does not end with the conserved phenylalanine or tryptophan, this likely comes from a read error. CDR3: CASRRVLGTLDEQFL. The CDR3 DNA sequence: TGTGCCAGCAGAAGGGTACTAGGAACTTTGGATGAGCAGTTCCTC. The chain couples TRBV7-8 to TRBJ2-1, with D possibly matching TRBD2 (5 bases). In germline, CDR1 is SGHVS, CDR2 FQNEAQ. The V end was cut by 6 bases, the J end by 8 bases, with 20 bases between. The CDR3 runs 15 residues.

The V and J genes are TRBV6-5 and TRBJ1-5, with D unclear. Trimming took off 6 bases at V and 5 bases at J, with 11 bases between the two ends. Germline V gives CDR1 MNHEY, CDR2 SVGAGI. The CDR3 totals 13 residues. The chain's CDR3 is CASSQIGDQPQHF. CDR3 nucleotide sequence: TGTGCCAGCAGCCAAATCGGCGATCAGCCCCAGCATTTT.

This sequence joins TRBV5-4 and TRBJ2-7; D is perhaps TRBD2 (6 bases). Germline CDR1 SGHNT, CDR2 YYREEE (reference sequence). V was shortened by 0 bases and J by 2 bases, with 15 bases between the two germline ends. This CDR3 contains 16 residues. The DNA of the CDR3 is TGTGCCAGCAGCTTGGGCCTTGGGGGGAAGACCTACGAGCAGTACTTC. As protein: CASSLGLGGKTYEQYF.

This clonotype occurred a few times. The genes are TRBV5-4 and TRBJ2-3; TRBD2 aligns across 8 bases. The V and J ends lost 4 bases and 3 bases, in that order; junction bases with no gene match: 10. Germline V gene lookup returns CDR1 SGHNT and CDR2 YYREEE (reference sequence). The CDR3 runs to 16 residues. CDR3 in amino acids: CASSASAGARTDTQYF. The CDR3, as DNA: TGTGCCAGCAGCGCCTCAGCGGGAGCGAGGACAGATACGCAGTATTTT.

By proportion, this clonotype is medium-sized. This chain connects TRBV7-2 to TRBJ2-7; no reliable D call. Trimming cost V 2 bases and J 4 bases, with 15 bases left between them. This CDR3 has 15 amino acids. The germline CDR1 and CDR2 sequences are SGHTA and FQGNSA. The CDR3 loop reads CASSLWEGKVYEQYF. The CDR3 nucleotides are TGTGCCAGCAGCTTATGGGAAGGCAAGGTTTACGAGCAGTACTTC.

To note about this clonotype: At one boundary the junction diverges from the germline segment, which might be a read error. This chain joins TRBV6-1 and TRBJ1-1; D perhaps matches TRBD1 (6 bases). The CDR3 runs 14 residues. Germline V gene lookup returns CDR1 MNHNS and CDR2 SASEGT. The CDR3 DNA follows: TGTGCCAGCAGTAAACGGATGGGGGACACTGGAGCTTTCTTT. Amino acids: CASSKRMGDTGAFF.

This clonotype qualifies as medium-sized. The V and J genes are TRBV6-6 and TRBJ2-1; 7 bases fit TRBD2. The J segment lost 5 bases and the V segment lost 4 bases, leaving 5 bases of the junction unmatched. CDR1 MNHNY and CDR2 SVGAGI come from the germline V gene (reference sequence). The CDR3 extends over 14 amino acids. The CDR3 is CASSSGGVNNEQFF. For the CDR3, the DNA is TGTGCCAGCAGTTCGGGGGGAGTAAACAATGAGCAGTTCTTC.

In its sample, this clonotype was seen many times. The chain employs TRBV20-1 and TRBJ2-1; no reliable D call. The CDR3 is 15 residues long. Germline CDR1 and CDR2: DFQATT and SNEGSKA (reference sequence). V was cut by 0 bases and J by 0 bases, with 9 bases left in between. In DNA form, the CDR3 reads TGCAGTGCTAGAGATGACTTCCGCTCCTACAATGAGCAGTTCTTC. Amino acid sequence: CSARDDFRSYNEQFF.

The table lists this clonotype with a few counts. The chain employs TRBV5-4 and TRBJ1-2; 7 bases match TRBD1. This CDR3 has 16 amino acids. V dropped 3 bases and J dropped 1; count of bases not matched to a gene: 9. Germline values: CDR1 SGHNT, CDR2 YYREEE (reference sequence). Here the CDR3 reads CASSSGQLKLNYGYTF. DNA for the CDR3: TGTGCCAGCAGCTCGGGACAGCTAAAGCTTAACTATGGCTACACCTTC.

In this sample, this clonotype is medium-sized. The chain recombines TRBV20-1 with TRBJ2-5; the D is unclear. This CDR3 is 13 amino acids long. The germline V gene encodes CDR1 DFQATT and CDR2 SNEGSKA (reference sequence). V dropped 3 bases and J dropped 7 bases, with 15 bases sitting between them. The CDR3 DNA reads TGCAGTGCTAGTCCCCCCGGGTCAGGGACCCAGTACTTC. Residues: CSASPPGSGTQYF.

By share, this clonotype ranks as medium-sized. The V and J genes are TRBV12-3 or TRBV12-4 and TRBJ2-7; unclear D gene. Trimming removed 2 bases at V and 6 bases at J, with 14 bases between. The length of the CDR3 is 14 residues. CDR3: CASSLTGPSAEQYF. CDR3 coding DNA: TGTGCCAGCAGTTTAACGGGCCCCTCCGCCGAGCAGTACTTC.

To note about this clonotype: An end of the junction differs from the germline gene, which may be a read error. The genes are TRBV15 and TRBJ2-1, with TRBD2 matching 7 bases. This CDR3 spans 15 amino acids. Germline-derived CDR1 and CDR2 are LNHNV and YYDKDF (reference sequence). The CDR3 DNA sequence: TGTGCCACCAGCGGAGAAGGGACTACGTACCTTGAGCAGTTCTTC. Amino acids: CATSGEGTTYLEQFF.

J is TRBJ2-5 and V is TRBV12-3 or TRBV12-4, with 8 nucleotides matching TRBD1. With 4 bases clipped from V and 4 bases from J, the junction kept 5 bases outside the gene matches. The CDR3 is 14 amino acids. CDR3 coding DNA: TGTGCCAGCAGTTCCCGGGACAGGCGAGAGACCCAGTACTTC. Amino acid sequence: CASSSRDRRETQYF.

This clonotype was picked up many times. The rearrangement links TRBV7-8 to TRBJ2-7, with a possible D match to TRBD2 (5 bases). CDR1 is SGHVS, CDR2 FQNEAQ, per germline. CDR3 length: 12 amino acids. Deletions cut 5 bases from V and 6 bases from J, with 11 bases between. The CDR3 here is CASSRGWGEQYF. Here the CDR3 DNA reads TGTGCCAGCAGCCGAGGGTGGGGCGAGCAGTACTTC.

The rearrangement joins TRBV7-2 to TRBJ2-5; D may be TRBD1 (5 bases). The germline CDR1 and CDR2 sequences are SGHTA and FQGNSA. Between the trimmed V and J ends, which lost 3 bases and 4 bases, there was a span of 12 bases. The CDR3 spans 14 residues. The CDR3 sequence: CASSLGPQIETQYF. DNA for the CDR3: TGTGCCAGCAGCTTGGGGCCACAGATAGAGACCCAGTACTTC.

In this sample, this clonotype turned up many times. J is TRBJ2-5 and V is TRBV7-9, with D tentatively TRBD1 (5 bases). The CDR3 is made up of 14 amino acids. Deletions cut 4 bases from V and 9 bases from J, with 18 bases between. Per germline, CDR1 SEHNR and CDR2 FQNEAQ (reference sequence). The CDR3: CASSSMTAQVAQYF. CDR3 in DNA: TGTGCCAGCAGCTCGATGACAGCCCAGGTGGCCCAGTACTTC.

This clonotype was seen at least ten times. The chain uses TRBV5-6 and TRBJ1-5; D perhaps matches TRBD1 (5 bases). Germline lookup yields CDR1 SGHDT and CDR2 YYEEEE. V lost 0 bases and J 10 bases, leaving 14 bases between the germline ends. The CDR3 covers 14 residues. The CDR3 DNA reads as TGTGCCAGCAGCTTGGTAGGGGAGGGTTCCCCCCAGCATTTT. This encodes CASSLVGEGSPQHF. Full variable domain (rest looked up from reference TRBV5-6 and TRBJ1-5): DAGVTQSPTHLIKTRGQQVTLRCSPKSGHDTVSWYQQALGQGPQFIFQYYEEEERQRGNFPDRFSGHQFPNYSSELNVNALLLGDSALYLCASSLVGEGSPQHFGDGTRLSIL.

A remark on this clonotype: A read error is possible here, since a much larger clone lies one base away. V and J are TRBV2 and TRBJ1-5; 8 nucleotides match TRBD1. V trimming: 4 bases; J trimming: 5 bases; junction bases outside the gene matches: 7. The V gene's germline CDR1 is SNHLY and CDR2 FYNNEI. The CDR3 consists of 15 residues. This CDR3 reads CASSALSGGDQPQHF. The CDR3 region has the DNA TGTGCCAGCAGTGCCCTGTCAGGGGGCGATCAGCCCCAGCATTTT.

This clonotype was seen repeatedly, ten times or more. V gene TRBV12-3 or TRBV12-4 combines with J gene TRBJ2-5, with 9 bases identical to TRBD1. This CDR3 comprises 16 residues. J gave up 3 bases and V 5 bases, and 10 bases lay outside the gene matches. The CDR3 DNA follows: TGTGCCAGCAGTCGATTTTCACAGGGGGCGAAAGAGACCCAGTACTTC. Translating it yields CASSRFSQGAKETQYF.

CDR3 nucleotides: TGTGCCAGCAGCTTACTCCAGGGCAGGAGGAACACTGAAGCTTTCTTT. Translation gives CASSLLQGRRNTEAFF. The rearrangement links TRBV7-9 to TRBJ1-1, with D tentatively TRBD1 (5 bases). Germline V gene lookup returns CDR1 SEHNR and CDR2 FQNEAQ (reference sequence). The CDR3 extends over 16 amino acids. V lost 2 bases to trimming and J lost 1 base, with 14 bases between them.

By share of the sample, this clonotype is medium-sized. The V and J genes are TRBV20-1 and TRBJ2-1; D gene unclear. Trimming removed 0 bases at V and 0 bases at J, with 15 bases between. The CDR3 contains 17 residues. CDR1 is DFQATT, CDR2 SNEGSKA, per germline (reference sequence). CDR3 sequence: CSARDRLPNPSYNEQFF. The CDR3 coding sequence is TGCAGTGCTAGAGATCGGCTACCCAACCCCTCCTACAATGAGCAGTTCTTC.

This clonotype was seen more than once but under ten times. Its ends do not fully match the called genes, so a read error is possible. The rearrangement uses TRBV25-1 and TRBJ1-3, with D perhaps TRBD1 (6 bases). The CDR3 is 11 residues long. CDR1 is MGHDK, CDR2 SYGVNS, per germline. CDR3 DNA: TGTGCCAGCAGTGGCGGGGGCACCGTATATTTT. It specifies CASSGGGTVYF.

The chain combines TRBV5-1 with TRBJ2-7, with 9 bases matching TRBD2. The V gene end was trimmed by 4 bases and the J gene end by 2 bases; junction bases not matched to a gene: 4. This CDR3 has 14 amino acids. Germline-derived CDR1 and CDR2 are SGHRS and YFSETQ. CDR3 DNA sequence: TGCGCCAGCAGCCTTAGCGGGAGCCCCTACGAGCAGTACTTC. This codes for CASSLSGSPYEQYF. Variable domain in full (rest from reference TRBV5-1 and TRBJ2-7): KAGVTQTPRYLIKTRGQQVTLSCSPISGHRSVSWYQQTPGQGLQFLFEYFSETQRNKGNFPGRFSGRQFSNSRSEMNVSTLELGDSALYLCASSLSGSPYEQYFGPGTRLTVT.